This TCR beta chain was profiled in a study of identical twins. Overall study results and limits: Twin-shared out-of-frame alpha sequences showed excess low generation probability.

Trimming removed 1 base from V and 2 bases from J, with 8 bases in between. The CDR3 spans 14 residues. CDR1 and CDR2 (germline): SGHRS, YFSETQ. A remark on this clonotype: Antigen specificity is unknown.

cDNA molecules carried unique molecular identifiers, and template switching added a universal primer site. TCRdb analysed the 5' RACE reads with MiXCR anew, one entry per CDR3 protein. The sample includes some 560,000 distinct CDR3 sequences, around 9.6% seen only once; the top ten take roughly 3.2%. The same sample was also studied in work on yellow fever vaccine responses in identical twins.

Sequenced input: PBMCs. The chain employs TRBV5-1 and TRBJ2-3, with D maybe TRBD1 (5 bases). The clonotype originates from a woman aged 18-29 years in good health. The CDR3 region has the DNA TGCGCCAGCAGCTTGTACAGGAACACAGATACGCAGTATTTT. Encoded protein: CASSLYRNTDTQYF.